The rows below give T cell receptor beta chains drawn from one sample of a study of T-cell memory formation after mild COVID-19. From the 5' RACE reads, TCRdb called clonotypes with MiXCR, one entry per CDR3 protein. Among about 190,000 distinct CDR3 sequences, around 16% were seen once, and the ten largest hold about 2.4%. The material sequenced was PBMCs or a T cell subset sorted from them (not recorded which). The receptor source for this set is an adult woman who had mild COVID-19 (a few samples of this study predate the infection). Cell type and time point are not known. Each CDR3 is given with its conserved first and last residue. The D gene is left open where the match is weak. Rows may omit the clone size; those that give it use once, few, many or a size class.

clone_size j_call v_call d_call cdr3_nt cdr3_aa
. TRBJ1-3 TRBV12-1 . TGTGCCAGCAGCGTGGGACTACAGGGCTCTGGAAACACCATATATTTT CASSVGLQGSGNTIYF
few TRBJ1-6 TRBV5-5 . TGTGCCAGCAGCCCCCCACCGACAGGCCCGAATTCACCCCTCCACTTT CASSPPPTGPNSPLHF
. TRBJ2-7 TRBV6-1 . TGTGCCAGCAGTGAAGCGGCGGGGTACGAGCAGTACTTC CASSEAAGYEQYF
few TRBJ2-1 TRBV6-5 . TGTGCCAGCAGTTACAGGGGGTACGCCTACAATGAGCAGTTCTTC CASSYRGYAYNEQFF
. TRBJ2-5 TRBV30 TRBD1 TGTGCCTGGAGTTCTCAGGGGGCGTTCGCAGAGACCCAGTACTTC CAWSSQGAFAETQYF
few TRBJ2-7 TRBV6-1 TRBD1 TGTGCCAGCTCTCGTTCTGGGACAGGGGTGGCCTACGAGCAGTACTTC CASSRSGTGVAYEQYF
. TRBJ2-2 TRBV7-2 TRBD1 TGTGCCAGAGGGGGCCTCGCGAACACCGGGGAGCTGTTTTTT CARGGLANTGELFF
many TRBJ2-1 TRBV18 . TGTGCCAGCTCACCAGGGAAACGGGACAATGAGCAGTTCTTC CASSPGKRDNEQFF
few TRBJ1-2 TRBV29-1 . TGCAGCGTCGCAAGGGACAATTCTAACTATGGCTACACCTTC CSVARDNSNYGYTF
few TRBJ2-7 TRBV7-6 . TGTGCCAGCAGCCCGTCCACCCAAACTGGTGAGCAGTACTTC CASSPSTQTGEQYF
many TRBJ2-6 TRBV12-3/TRBV12-4 TRBD1 TGTGCCAGCAGTTACGTACCCCGGGACAGGGGCTCCGCTGGGGCCAACGTCCTGACTTTC CASSYVPRDRGSAGANVLTF
few TRBJ1-2 TRBV5-1 . TGCGCCAGCAGCGCCGGACAATTTGGCTACACCTTC CASSAGQFGYTF
many TRBJ1-4 TRBV11-2 . TGTGCCAGCAGCTTGGGGGTCGCCCCTAATGAAAAACTGTTTTTT CASSLGVAPNEKLFF
. TRBJ2-1 TRBV6-2/TRBV6-3 TRBD2 TGTGCCAGCGCGGGGGTTGAGCAGTTCTTC CASAGVEQFF
few TRBJ2-5 TRBV5-1 . TGCGCCAGCAGCCCCGGGTCCAGCCAAGAGACCCAGTACTTC CASSPGSSQETQYF
few TRBJ1-5 TRBV25-1 TRBD1 TGTGCCAGCAGTGATTCCCCAGGGGGACAGCCCCAGCATTTT CASSDSPGGQPQHF
few TRBJ1-5 TRBV27 . TGTGCCAGCAGTTTAGCCTTCGGAGGGGGTCAGCCCCAGCATTTT CASSLAFGGGQPQHF
. TRBJ1-6 TRBV6-5 TRBD1 TGTGCCAGCAGGAGGTGGACAGGGGGCTCCCTCTATAATTCACCCCTCCACTTT CASRRWTGGSLYNSPLHF
. TRBJ1-1 TRBV6-1 . TGTGCCAGCAGTGAGAAAGGGACGAACACTGAAGCTTTCTTT CASSEKGTNTEAFF
few TRBJ1-1 TRBV18 . TGTGCCAGCTCACCGCTCACCGGGGAACAGGCTTTCTTT CASSPLTGEQAFF
. TRBJ2-1 TRBV7-3 TRBD2 TGTGCCAGCAGCCCGACTGTTAGCGGGAGTTACAATGAGCAGTTCTTC CASSPTVSGSYNEQFF
. TRBJ1-1 TRBV2 . TGTGCCAGCAGTGGAGATCGGGGGGTCGAAGCTTTCTTT CASSGDRGVEAFF
once TRBJ2-1 TRBV6-5 TRBD1 TGTGCCAGCAGCCCCGACAGGGGTCCCGGGGGTGAGCAGTTCTTC CASSPDRGPGGEQFF
few TRBJ1-1 TRBV30 . TGTGCCTGGAGTCTGAACCTCGGACGGAACACTGAAGCTTTCTTT CAWSLNLGRNTEAFF
. TRBJ1-1 TRBV5-1 . TGCGCCAGCGCGGGGACCGCTCGAGACACTGAAGCTTTCTTT CASAGTARDTEAFF
few TRBJ2-7 TRBV7-9 TRBD2 TGTGCCAGCAGCCGCTACGCCGGTTCGGGGGGATCTGTCTTGGGGGAGCAGTACTTC CASSRYAGSGGSVLGEQYF
few TRBJ2-3 TRBV20-1 . TGCAGTGCTAGGAAGTTAGTTAGAGGCACAGATACGCAGTATTTT CSARKLVRGTDTQYF
few TRBJ2-7 TRBV11-2 . TGTGCCAGCAGCTGGGTGCACGAGCAGTACTTC CASSWVHEQYF